Below are 29 T cell receptor beta chains sequenced from a single sample in a study of shared clonotypes between healthy human individuals. The table came from immunoSEQ multiplex PCR; TCRdb's copy has only in-frame clones and leaves some out. The data contain around 95,000 clones, 65% to 70% of them singletons. The sample consisted of memory CD8+ T cells sorted from blood. The sample's subset: CD45RO+ cells pooled with CCR7-negative TemRA cells. The receptors come from a man between 25 and 39 years old in good health.

The gene calls are TRBV6-1 and TRBJ1-1; D ambiguous. The CDR3 totals 14 residues. Deletions cut 6 bases from V and 7 bases from J, with 18 bases between. The germline CDR1 and CDR2 sequences are MNHNS and SASEGT. Written as DNA, the CDR3 is TGTGCCAGCAGGCAGGCTTTGAGTGTATTTGAAGCTTTCTTT. Protein: CASRQALSVFEAFF.

The V gene is TRBV11-2, the J gene TRBJ2-1; D gene unclear. CDR1 is SGHAT, CDR2 FQNNGV, per germline. The V and J ends lost 3 bases and 5 bases respectively, with 5 bases between them. The CDR3 has 12 amino acids. CDR3 sequence (DNA): TGTGCCAGCAGCTTTCCGAACAATGAGCAGTTCTTC. It codes for CASSFPNNEQFF.

This chain links TRBV5-4 with TRBJ2-1; D is perhaps TRBD1 (7 bases). The V and J ends lost 4 bases and 7 bases respectively, with 15 bases between them. Germline CDR1 is SGHNT and CDR2 is YYREEE (reference sequence). This CDR3 has 14 residues. The CDR3 spells CASSQGGRVNEQFF. In DNA form, the CDR3 reads TGTGCCAGCAGCCAGGGGGGCAGGGTAAATGAGCAGTTCTTC.

This clone came up a few times. This sequence joins TRBV19 and TRBJ2-4; 7 positions match TRBD1. Per germline, CDR1 LNHDA and CDR2 SQIVND (reference sequence). This CDR3 contains 10 residues. DNA of the CDR3: TGTGCGGCAGGGGGAAACATTCAGTACTTC. The encoded protein is CAAGGNIQYF.

J is TRBJ1-3 and V is TRBV2; a possible D gene is TRBD1 (5 bases). This CDR3 has 15 residues. Germline CDR1 and CDR2: SNHLY and FYNNEI. V shed 3 bases and J shed 0 bases, with 9 bases lying between them. The CDR3 nucleotides read TGTGCCAGCAGTGATTCAGGGCGCTCTGGAAACACCATATATTTT. It encodes CASSDSGRSGNTIYF.

V and J are TRBV7-8 and TRBJ2-1, with 9 bases that match TRBD2. The CDR3 extends over 16 amino acids. Trimming cost V 1 base and J 7 bases; bases outside gene matches: 8. Germline CDR1 and CDR2: SGHVS and FQNEAQ. The CDR3 sequence: CASSLGFRGRANEQFF. DNA of the CDR3: TGTGCCAGCAGCTTAGGATTCCGCGGGAGGGCGAATGAGCAGTTCTTC.

The chain links TRBV5-4 to TRBJ2-7; TRBD2 matches at 8 bases. The J segment lost 5 bases and the V segment lost 1 base, leaving 11 bases of the junction unmatched. Germline-derived CDR1 and CDR2 are SGHNT and YYREEE (reference sequence). The CDR3 is 16 residues long. CDR3 DNA sequence: TGTGCCAGCAGCTTGAGCCTAGCGGGTAACGGGGACGAGCAGTACTTC. Its protein product is CASSLSLAGNGDEQYF.

This clone has a count of ten or more. The V and J genes are TRBV6-1 and TRBJ1-5, with D perhaps matching TRBD1 (6 bases). The germline gives CDR1 MNHNS, CDR2 SASEGT. Trimming shortened V by 11 bases and J by 3 bases, and 17 bases separated the two germline ends. This CDR3 is 14 amino acids long. CDR3 region: CALAGEHDNQPQHF. The CDR3 DNA follows: TGTGCCTTGGCAGGGGAACATGACAATCAGCCCCAGCATTTT.

V is TRBV11-1 and J is TRBJ2-1; D ambiguous. CDR1 is SGHAT and CDR2 is FQDESV in the germline V gene (reference sequence). This CDR3 has 16 residues. Deletions cut 2 bases from V and 8 bases from J, with 19 bases between. This CDR3 reads CASSLFPTGSYDEQFF. The CDR3 region has the DNA TGTGCCAGCAGCTTATTCCCCACGGGTTCTTACGATGAGCAGTTCTTC.

The chain uses TRBV19 and TRBJ2-2; D is unclear. CDR3 length: 14 residues. The germline V gene encodes CDR1 LNHDA and CDR2 SQIVND (reference sequence). Trimming cost V 11 bases and J 6 bases, with 19 bases left between them. DNA of the CDR3: TGTGCCTCTAGGACGGAGCACAGCGCCGGGGAGCTGTTTTTT. The encoded protein is CASRTEHSAGELFF. The full variable domain, in which reference TRBV19 and TRBJ2-2 provide the parts outside the CDR3, is DGGITQSPKYLFRKEGQNVTLSCEQNLNHDAMYWYRQDPGQGLRLIYYSQIVNDFQKGDIAEGYSVSREKKESFPLTVTSAQKNPTAFYLCASRTEHSAGELFFGEGSRLTVL.

The rearrangement uses TRBV6-6 and TRBJ2-7, with D possibly matching TRBD2 (5 bases). The CDR3 loop spans 13 amino acids. Germline V gene data show CDR1 as MNHNY and CDR2 as SVGAGI (reference sequence). V lost 9 bases to trimming and J lost 5 bases, with 17 bases between them. This CDR3 is CASIPEGRNEQYF. The CDR3 DNA reads as TGTGCCAGTATCCCAGAGGGCCGTAACGAGCAGTACTTC.

The J gene is TRBJ2-1, the V gene TRBV30, with D possibly being TRBD1 (5 bases). V was trimmed by 0 bases and J by 9 bases, leaving 9 bases between them. This CDR3 is 12 amino acids long. Germline CDR1 is GTSNPN and CDR2 is SVGIG (reference sequence). DNA of the CDR3: TGTGCCTGGAGTGTAGACCAGGGTGAGCAGTTCTTC. The encoded protein is CAWSVDQGEQFF.

V is TRBV28 and J is TRBJ2-1; D perhaps matches TRBD1 (5 bases). This CDR3 spans 12 amino acids. The V end lost 6 bases, the J end lost 9 bases, and 12 bases lay between the germline ends. Germline CDR1 is MDHEN and CDR2 is SYDVKM. The CDR3 nucleotides are TGTGCCAGCAGCCGCAGGGTGGGTGAGCAGTTCTTC. It is translated as CASSRRVGEQFF.

With respect to this clone: The sample holds other DNA sequences that translate to the same CDR3. V usage is TRBV28 and J usage is TRBJ2-7; TRBD2 agrees at 9 bases. The germline V gene encodes CDR1 MDHEN and CDR2 SYDVKM. The junction had 11 bases not matched to a gene; V was cut back by 5 bases and J by 6 bases. CDR3 length: 15 residues. The CDR3 here is CASSTPGGRVFEQYF. As DNA, the CDR3 is TGTGCCAGCAGTACCCCCGGCGGGAGGGTGTTCGAGCAGTACTTC.

V is TRBV28 and J is TRBJ1-2; D gene unclear. Germline loops: CDR1 MDHEN, CDR2 SYDVKM. The CDR3 is 15 amino acids. Trimming took off 6 bases at V and 2 bases at J, with 16 bases between the two ends. Written as DNA, the CDR3 is TGTGCCAGCAGCAACCCGTCAATGTCGAACTATGGCTACACCTTC. Amino acid sequence: CASSNPSMSNYGYTF.

A single count supports this clone. The rearrangement joins TRBV28 to TRBJ1-1; unclear D gene. V shed 4 bases and J shed 6 bases, with 9 bases lying between them. The length of the CDR3 is 12 residues. Germline V CDR1 and CDR2: MDHEN, SYDVKM. Written as DNA, the CDR3 is TGTGCCAGCAGTTGGCAGTTGTCTGAAGCTTTCTTT. It encodes CASSWQLSEAFF.

The rearrangement uses TRBV28 and TRBJ2-1; D tentatively fits TRBD1 or TRBD2 (5 bases each). The germline V gene has CDR1 MDHEN and CDR2 SYDVKM. The CDR3 has 16 residues. Trimming pared 10 bases from V and 4 bases from J, leaving 23 bases between. The CDR3 region is CATQPGRTEGYNEQFF. CDR3 DNA: TGTGCCACCCAACCTGGCCGGACCGAGGGGTACAATGAGCAGTTCTTC.

The sample holds one count of this clone. The chain carries TRBV28 and TRBJ2-7; no firm D call. Trimming left V 1 base short and J 1 base short, with 11 bases between. This CDR3 has 15 residues. Germline CDR1 reads MDHEN; CDR2 reads SYDVKM. For the CDR3, the DNA is TGTGCCAGCAGTTTATCCCCTCCTGGGTCCTACGAGCAGTACTTC. Its protein product is CASSLSPPGSYEQYF.

The J gene is TRBJ2-3, the V gene TRBV27, with D tentatively TRBD1 (6 bases). The germline gives CDR1 MNHEY, CDR2 SMNVEV (reference sequence). V lost 4 bases to trimming and J lost 2 bases, with 10 bases between them. The CDR3 extends over 14 amino acids. CDR3 DNA: TGTGCCAGCAGTTCTTACAGGGACACAGATACGCAGTATTTT. Translation gives CASSSYRDTDTQYF.

Only a few counts were recorded for this clone. The V gene is TRBV27, the J gene TRBJ2-4, with D possibly TRBD1 on 7 matching bases. In germline, CDR1 is MNHEY, CDR2 SMNVEV (reference sequence). The CDR3 runs to 12 residues. Trimming cost V 8 bases and J 8 bases, with 13 bases left between them. CDR3 in amino acids: CASGTRGDIQYF. DNA for the CDR3: TGTGCCAGCGGTACCAGGGGGGACATTCAGTACTTC.

V usage is TRBV7-6 and J usage is TRBJ2-1, with D maybe TRBD1 (5 bases). Trimming removed 8 bases from V and 5 bases from J, with 10 bases in between. Per germline, CDR1 SGHVS and CDR2 FNYEAQ. CDR3 length: 12 amino acids. In nucleotides, the CDR3 is TGTGCCAGCTCGGACACAGACAATGAGCAGTTCTTC. Protein: CASSDTDNEQFF.

The CDR3 bases are TGTGCCAGCAGCCAGGTGACCTACGAGCAGTACTTC. This sequence encodes CASSQVTYEQYF. The chain employs TRBV28 and TRBJ2-7; D unclear. From germline, CDR1 is MDHEN and CDR2 SYDVKM. Trimming cost V 6 bases and J 2 bases, with 8 bases left between them. The CDR3 sequence is 12 residues long.

This clone was detected ten times or more. The same CDR3 can be traced to other DNA sequences in this sample. The chain links TRBV6-4 to TRBJ2-1; D remains ambiguous. CDR1 and CDR2 (germline): MRHNA, SNTAGT. Trimming stripped 0 bases from V and 0 bases from J, with 6 bases between. This CDR3 spans 15 amino acids. The CDR3 sequence: CASSDSAGSYNEQFF. The CDR3 region has the DNA TGTGCCAGCAGTGACTCTGCAGGCTCCTACAATGAGCAGTTCTTC.

There are many counts of this clone. The chain combines TRBV27 with TRBJ1-2; possible D gene TRBD1, 5 bases. Germline V lookup: CDR1 MNHEY, CDR2 SMNVEV (reference sequence). The V end was cut by 3 bases, the J end by 2 bases, with 7 bases between. This CDR3 has 13 residues. CDR3 sequence (DNA): TGTGCCAGCAGTTTTGAGGGGAACTATGGCTACACCTTC. Translating gives CASSFEGNYGYTF.

The J gene is TRBJ2-4, the V gene TRBV29-1, with 8 bases identical to TRBD1. Trimming took 3 bases from V and 6 from J; bases not matched to a gene: 10. This CDR3 is 15 amino acids long. Germline V CDR1 and CDR2: SQVTM, ANQGSEA. The CDR3 loop is CSVDQGALLGNIQYF. The CDR3 DNA reads TGCAGCGTTGACCAGGGGGCCCTACTGGGAAACATTCAGTACTTC.

The V and J genes are TRBV15 and TRBJ1-1; possible D gene TRBD1, 5 bases. Trimming took off 5 bases at V and 2 bases at J, with 21 bases between the two ends. The CDR3 spans 17 residues. Germline CDR1 reads LNHNV; CDR2 reads YYDKDF (reference sequence). The CDR3 sequence is CATSPRRRGSANTEAFF. In DNA, the CDR3 is TGTGCCACCAGCCCGAGACGGAGGGGCTCGGCAAACACTGAAGCTTTCTTT.

This clone is labeled medium-sized. The chain has TRBV28 and TRBJ1-2; no clear D. V shed 6 bases and J shed 3 bases, with 5 bases lying between them. The length of the CDR3 is 11 residues. Germline loops: CDR1 MDHEN, CDR2 SYDVKM. The CDR3 bases are TGTGCCAGCAGCGCACACTATGGCTACACCTTC. Its protein product is CASSAHYGYTF.

This clone has just one count. Other DNA sequences in the sample encode the same CDR3. The chain uses TRBV10-2 and TRBJ2-7; 8 nucleotides line up with TRBD2. J was trimmed by 4 bases and V by 3 bases; bases with no gene match: 5. The CDR3 is 14 residues long. Germline CDR1 reads WSHSY; CDR2 reads SAAADI. The CDR3 DNA follows: TGCGCCAGCAGTGAAAGCGGGAGTTCATACGAGCAGTACTTC. Its protein product is CASSESGSSYEQYF.

V and J are TRBV28 and TRBJ1-1; no clear D gene. From germline, CDR1 is MDHEN and CDR2 SYDVKM. This CDR3 contains 14 residues. V lost 2 bases and J lost 1, with 8 bases in between. CDR3 in DNA: TGTGCCAGCAGTTTAAATATCTGGAACACTGAAGCTTTCTTT. As protein: CASSLNIWNTEAFF.